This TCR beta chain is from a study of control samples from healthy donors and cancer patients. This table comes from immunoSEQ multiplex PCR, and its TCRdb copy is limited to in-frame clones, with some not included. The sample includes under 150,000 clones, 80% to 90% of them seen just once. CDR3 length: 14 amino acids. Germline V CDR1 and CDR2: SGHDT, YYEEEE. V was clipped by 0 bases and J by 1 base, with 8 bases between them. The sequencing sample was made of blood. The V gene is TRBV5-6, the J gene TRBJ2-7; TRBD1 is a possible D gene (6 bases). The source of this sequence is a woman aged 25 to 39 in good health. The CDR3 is CASSLGDTSYEQYF. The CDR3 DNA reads TGTGCCAGCAGCTTGGGGGACACTTCCTACGAGCAGTACTTC.